What follows are 25 T cell receptor beta chains derived from one specimen sequenced in a study of shared clonotypes between healthy human individuals. It was CD45RO-negative cells, positively selected for CCR7, that made up naive CD8 cells, with terminally differentiated effector memory CD45RA+ cells excluded. The assay was immunoSEQ multiplex PCR, and TCRdb's table has in-frame clones only and misses some. The sample lists under 2,000,000 clones, around 96% occurring once. Sample: naive CD8+ T cells sorted from blood. Every receptor here comes from a man aged 18 to 29 in good health.

Worth noting for this clone: Germline and junction disagree at one end, which may indicate a read error. Other DNA sequences in this sample translate to the same CDR3. V is TRBV5-1 and J is TRBJ1-1; D is undetermined. There are 11 residues in the CDR3. CDR1 is SGHRS and CDR2 is YFSETQ in the germline V gene. This chain's CDR3 is CASSLGTEAFF. CDR3 sequence (DNA): TGCGCCAGCAGTTTGGGCACTGAAGCTTTCTTT.

The genes are TRBV7-2 and TRBJ2-7; TRBD1 agrees at 10 bases. Per the germline V gene, CDR1 is SGHTA and CDR2 is FQGNSA. The CDR3 runs to 15 residues. Germline trimming cut 2 bases from V and 5 bases from J; bases unmatched to any gene: 6. The DNA for the CDR3 is TGTGCCAGCAGCTTAAATGGGGACAGGGGCCACGAGCAGTACTTC. As protein: CASSLNGDRGHEQYF.

The V call is TRBV27, the J call TRBJ1-2; 11 positions agree with TRBD1. The V and J ends lost 6 bases and 3 bases, in that order; junction bases with no gene match: 6. This CDR3 contains 15 residues. Looked up from germline, CDR1 is MNHEY and CDR2 is SMNVEV (reference sequence). The CDR3 DNA reads TGTGCCAGCAGATGGGCGGGACAGGGGGACTATGGCTACACCTTC. Its protein is CASRWAGQGDYGYTF.

The chain has TRBV2 and TRBJ2-1; 7 bases are a match to TRBD2. The CDR3 totals 10 residues. Looked up from germline, CDR1 is SNHLY and CDR2 is FYNNEI. V was clipped by 7 bases and J by 9 bases; unmatched bases: 0. CDR3 sequence (DNA): TGTGCCAGCACGGGGGGTGAGCAGTTCTTC. Translating it yields CASTGGEQFF.

This clone was observed once. The chain is built from TRBV9 and TRBJ1-3; D may be TRBD1 (5 bases). CDR3 length: 15 residues. Trimming removed 0 bases from V and 3 bases from J, with 10 bases in between. CDR1 is SGDLS, CDR2 YYNGEE, per germline. The CDR3 DNA sequence: TGTGCCAGCAGCGTAGGGTCAGACAGTGGAAACACCATATATTTT. Residues: CASSVGSDSGNTIYF.

The V and J genes are TRBV7-9 and TRBJ2-2; TRBD2 is a possible D gene (6 bases). With 2 bases removed from V and 4 bases from J, the gap between germline ends came to 14 bases. Germline V gene sequence: CDR1 SEHNR, CDR2 FQNEAQ (reference sequence). The CDR3 runs 16 residues. CDR3 bases: TGTGCCAGCAGCTTACACAGTGGGGGAGGCACCGGGGAGCTGTTTTTT. It specifies CASSLHSGGGTGELFF. The full variable domain, with the rest looked up from reference TRBV7-9 and TRBJ2-2, is DTGVSQNPRHKITKRGQNVTFRCDPISEHNRLYWYRQTLGQGPEFLTYFQNEAQLEKSRLLSDRFSAERPKGSFSTLEIQRTEQGDSAMYLCASSLHSGGGTGELFFGEGSRLTVL.

Turning to this clone: The same CDR3 also results from other DNA sequences found in this sample. V and J are TRBV6-5 and TRBJ2-1; 7 nucleotides line up with TRBD1. Germline lookup yields CDR1 MNHEY and CDR2 SVGAGI. CDR3 size: 16 residues. V lost 0 bases, J lost 4 bases, and 6 bases stayed unmatched. CDR3 residues: CASSYSNRGPYNEQFF. DNA of the CDR3: TGTGCCAGCAGTTACTCGAACAGGGGACCGTACAATGAGCAGTTCTTC.

This chain joins TRBV13 and TRBJ1-2, with 10 bases identical to TRBD1. The CDR3 has 17 residues. The trim removed 5 bases at V and 7 bases at J, leaving 16 bases unmatched. In germline, CDR1 is PRHDT, CDR2 FYEKMQ (reference sequence). CDR3 protein: CASSRSLLSRDRGGYTF. The CDR3 DNA sequence: TGTGCCAGCAGCCGCTCTCTTTTGTCCCGGGACAGGGGTGGCTACACCTTC.

The chain links TRBV27 to TRBJ1-5, with D possibly matching TRBD1 (6 bases). The CDR3 extends over 17 amino acids. The ends were cut back, 5 bases at V and 1 base at J, with 18 bases in the middle. Germline CDR1 and CDR2: MNHEY and SMNVEV (reference sequence). The CDR3 DNA is TGTGCCAGCAGTCCCGCCTCTGGGGGGGCCAGCAATCAGCCCCAGCATTTT. Amino acid sequence: CASSPASGGASNQPQHF.

Comment on this clone: The same CDR3 can be traced to other DNA sequences in this sample. The rearrangement links TRBV7-9 to TRBJ1-2, with 9 nucleotides matching TRBD1. V lost 1 base and J lost 5; bases outside the gene matches: 2. Germline V lookup: CDR1 SEHNR, CDR2 FQNEAQ (reference sequence). This CDR3 is 14 amino acids long. CDR3 in DNA: TGTGCCAGCAGCTTAGTTGGGACAGGGTATGGCTACACCTTC. Protein: CASSLVGTGYGYTF.

The V gene is TRBV7-6, the J gene TRBJ1-6; D is unclear. The CDR3 consists of 16 residues. V lost 2 bases, J lost 1 base, and 9 bases lay in between. Per the germline V gene, CDR1 is SGHVS and CDR2 is FNYEAQ. CDR3 in DNA: TGTGCCAGCAGCTTACCCGACGGGTCCTATAATTCACCCCTCCACTTT. As protein: CASSLPDGSYNSPLHF. Full variable domain (outside the CDR3, taken from reference TRBV7-6 and TRBJ1-6): GAGVSQSPRYKVTKRGQDVALRCDPISGHVSLYWYRQALGQGPEFLTYFNYEAQQDKSGLPNDRFSAERPEGSISTLTIQRTEQRDSAMYRCASSLPDGSYNSPLHFGNGTRLTVT.

As for this clone: The same CDR3 arises from other DNA sequences in this sample as well. V usage is TRBV11-2 and J usage is TRBJ2-3; 10 bases line up with TRBD2. V was clipped by 2 bases and J by 4 bases; unmatched bases: 3. This CDR3 has 15 amino acids. Germline V gene sequence: CDR1 SGHAT, CDR2 FQNNGV. The CDR3 here is CASSLLAGAADTQYF. In nucleotides, the CDR3 is TGTGCCAGCAGCTTACTAGCGGGAGCGGCAGATACGCAGTATTTT.

The V gene is TRBV29-1, the J gene TRBJ1-4; D may be TRBD1 (5 bases). Germline V CDR1 and CDR2: SQVTM, ANQGSEA. V was trimmed by 5 bases and J by 3 bases, leaving 10 bases between them. The CDR3 consists of 13 residues. The CDR3 region is CSVLGGSNEKLFF. CDR3 sequence (DNA): TGCAGCGTTCTGGGGGGGTCTAATGAAAAACTGTTTTTT.

The chain carries TRBV6-7 and TRBJ1-5, with a tentative D call TRBD1 (6 bases). TRBV6-7 is noted as an ORF with a role that remains uncertain. The ends were cut back, 4 bases at V and 0 bases at J, with 19 bases in the middle. This CDR3 is built from 18 residues. The DNA for the CDR3 is TGTGCCAGCAGTTTACAGGGACCCCAGTTAAGTAGCAATCAGCCCCAGCATTTT. It encodes CASSLQGPQLSSNQPQHF.

The gene calls are TRBV28 and TRBJ2-3; D might be TRBD1 or TRBD2, each matching 7 bases. Between the trimmed V and J ends, which lost 8 bases and 3 bases, there was a span of 18 bases. The length of the CDR3 is 15 residues. Germline V lookup: CDR1 MDHEN, CDR2 SYDVKM. The CDR3 loop is CASGSGGGLTDTQYF. The CDR3 DNA sequence: TGTGCCAGCGGGTCAGGGGGGGGCCTTACAGATACGCAGTATTTT.

J is TRBJ2-7 and V is TRBV29-1; no firm D call. The CDR3 is 12 amino acids. Germline values: CDR1 SQVTM, CDR2 ANQGSEA. V was shortened by 4 bases and J by 2 bases, with 9 bases between the two germline ends. The CDR3 bases are TGCAGCGTTGCTGATCTTGCCTACGAGCAGTACTTC. Translating it yields CSVADLAYEQYF.

A note on this clone: Other DNA sequences of this sample code for an identical CDR3. The chain employs TRBV7-9 and TRBJ2-7, with D perhaps given as TRBD1 or TRBD2 (5 bases each). Germline V gene data show CDR1 as SEHNR and CDR2 as FQNEAQ (reference sequence). CDR3 size: 15 residues. Deletions cut 0 bases from V and 0 bases from J, with 9 bases between. In DNA, the CDR3 is TGTGCCAGCAGCTTAGCTACAGGACTCTCCTACGAGCAGTACTTC. It translates to CASSLATGLSYEQYF. Filled out from reference TRBV7-9 and TRBJ2-7, the complete variable domain reads DTGVSQNPRHKITKRGQNVTFRCDPISEHNRLYWYRQTLGQGPEFLTYFQNEAQLEKSRLLSDRFSAERPKGSFSTLEIQRTEQGDSAMYLCASSLATGLSYEQYFGPGTRLTVT.

The gene calls are TRBV5-1 and TRBJ2-2; D is unresolved. Trimming removed 0 bases at V and 3 bases at J, with 6 bases between. Germline CDR1 is SGHRS and CDR2 is YFSETQ. The CDR3 is 14 residues long. The CDR3, as DNA: TGCGCCAGCAGCTTGGCCAGCCACACCGGGGAGCTGTTTTTT. It is translated as CASSLASHTGELFF.

The rearrangement joins TRBV6-5 to TRBJ2-2, with 9 bases identical to TRBD1. V trimming: 8 bases; J trimming: 3 bases; junction bases outside the gene matches: 4. This CDR3 is built from 14 residues. CDR1 is MNHEY and CDR2 is SVGAGI in the germline V gene. CDR3 in amino acids: CASGDRGYTGELFF. The CDR3 DNA is TGTGCCAGCGGAGACAGGGGGTACACCGGGGAGCTGTTTTTT.

The rearrangement uses TRBV6-6 and TRBJ2-3; possibly TRBD1 or TRBD2 for D (5 bases each). The CDR3 sequence is 15 residues long. Trimming shortened V by 0 bases and J by 3 bases, and 10 bases separated the two germline ends. Germline values: CDR1 MNHNY, CDR2 SVGAGI (reference sequence). The DNA for the CDR3 is TGTGCCAGCAGTTACTCGGGACCGGGGACAGATACGCAGTATTTT. Translating it yields CASSYSGPGTDTQYF.

This clone was seen repeatedly, ten times or more. Within the sample, other DNA sequences also encode this same CDR3. The CDR3 coding sequence is TGTGCCAGCAGTTACGGTAGCGGGGTCTACAATGAGCAGTTCTTC. Translated: CASSYGSGVYNEQFF. The V call is TRBV6-5, the J call TRBJ2-1; TRBD2 matches at 8 bases. The J segment lost 3 bases and the V segment lost 2 bases, leaving 3 bases of the junction unmatched. The CDR3 has 15 amino acids. Looked up from germline, CDR1 is MNHEY and CDR2 is SVGAGI.

This chain joins TRBV4-3 and TRBJ2-7; D possibly corresponds to TRBD2 (7 bases). Trimming pared 4 bases from V and 5 bases from J, leaving 18 bases between. The CDR3 has 15 residues. The germline gives CDR1 LGHNA, CDR2 YSLEER. CDR3 in amino acids: CASSRVLKGGDEQYF. The CDR3, as DNA: TGCGCCAGCAGCCGGGTTTTAAAAGGGGGGGACGAGCAGTACTTC.

The V gene is TRBV7-9, the J gene TRBJ2-7, with TRBD1 identical over 9 bases. With V trimmed by 3 bases and J by 2 bases, 5 bases remained unmatched. This CDR3 is built from 15 residues. Germline V gives CDR1 SEHNR, CDR2 FQNEAQ (reference sequence). The CDR3 loop reads CASSFRGQGPYEQYF. As DNA, the CDR3 is TGTGCCAGCAGCTTCCGGGGACAGGGACCCTACGAGCAGTACTTC.

V and J are TRBV28 and TRBJ1-6; a possible D gene is TRBD1 (5 bases). The CDR3 loop spans 13 amino acids. Germline assignment: CDR1 MDHEN and CDR2 SYDVKM. V was cut by 2 bases and J by 10 bases, with 9 bases left in between. The CDR3, as DNA: TGTGCCAGCAGTTTACAGGGATGGTCACCCCTCCACTTT. This sequence encodes CASSLQGWSPLHF.

The chain employs TRBV10-3 and TRBJ2-2; D may be TRBD2 (7 bases). CDR3 length: 13 residues. V was shortened by 6 bases and J by 4 bases, with 9 bases between the two germline ends. Germline lookup yields CDR1 ENHRY and CDR2 SYGVKD. CDR3 amino acids: CAISGGLTGELFF. CDR3 sequence (DNA): TGTGCCATCAGCGGGGGGCTCACCGGGGAGCTGTTTTTT.